The 20 T cell receptor beta chains below were found in one sample sequenced in a study of shared clonotypes between healthy human individuals. TCRdb keeps only in-frame clones here, not all; method: immunoSEQ multiplex PCR. The sample lists about 510,000 clones; approximately 79% were seen once. The sample consisted of PBMCs. The origin of the receptors is a woman in her 40s in good health. Some clones in this sample may be carry-over from other donors' samples.

The chain is built from TRBV27 and TRBJ2-7; D might be TRBD2 (6 bases). The germline gives CDR1 MNHEY, CDR2 SMNVEV (reference sequence). The CDR3 contains 16 residues. Trimming shortened V by 8 bases and J by 3 bases, and 23 bases separated the two germline ends. The CDR3 nucleotides read TGTGCCAGCCGAGGGCGGGGACTCTCAGGTCTCTACGAGCAGTACTTC. As protein: CASRGRGLSGLYEQYF.

The gene calls are TRBV7-3 and TRBJ2-5; 7 positions agree with TRBD2. CDR1 and CDR2 from the germline V gene are SGHTA and FQGTGA. The CDR3 is 16 residues long. The V segment lost 4 bases and the J segment 3 bases; nucleotides outside the gene matches: 11. CDR3 nucleotides: TGTGCCAGCAGCTGGAGGGAGGGAGTATGGAAAGAGACCCAGTACTTC. Amino acids: CASSWREGVWKETQYF. The variable domain in full, completed from reference TRBV7-3 and TRBJ2-5, reads GAGVSQTPSNKVTEKGKYVELRCDPISGHTALYWYRQSLGQGPEFLIYFQGTGAADDSGLPNDRFFAVRPEGSVSTLKIQRTERGDSAVYLCASSWREGVWKETQYFGPGTRLLVL.

The CDR3 is CASSSTFGNGFDEQFF. The CDR3, as DNA: TGTGCCAGCAGTTCCACCTTTGGAAATGGGTTCGATGAGCAGTTCTTC. V and J are TRBV28 and TRBJ2-1; unclear D gene. There are 16 residues in the CDR3. The germline V gene has CDR1 MDHEN and CDR2 SYDVKM. The germline V and J ends were trimmed by 4 bases and 8 bases, with 21 bases remaining between them. Using reference TRBV28 and TRBJ2-1 for the parts outside the CDR3, the full variable domain is DVKVTQSSRYLVKRTGEKVFLECVQDMDHENMFWYRQDPGLGLRLIYFSYDVKMKEKGDIPEGYSVSREKKERFSLILESASTNQTSMYLCASSSTFGNGFDEQFFGPGTRLTVL.

The chain is built from TRBV7-2 and TRBJ1-2; unclear D gene. The CDR3 length is 13 residues. Germline-derived CDR1 and CDR2 are SGHTA and FQGNSA. Trimming shortened V by 2 bases and J by 2 bases, and 6 bases separated the two germline ends. The CDR3 is CASSLQRNYGYTF. The CDR3 DNA reads as TGTGCCAGCAGCTTACAACGAAACTATGGCTACACCTTC.

CDR3 DNA sequence: TGTGCCAGCAGTTCTTATGCGGAGTACGAGCAGTACTTC. It is translated as CASSSYAEYEQYF. The chain uses TRBV28 and TRBJ2-7, with D unclear. Per the germline V gene, CDR1 is MDHEN and CDR2 is SYDVKM. The CDR3 loop spans 13 amino acids. V was clipped by 4 bases and J by 4 bases, with 11 bases between them.

The count of this clone is one. The rearrangement joins TRBV7-2 to TRBJ2-2; no reliable D call. The germline V and J ends were trimmed by 5 bases and 3 bases, with 4 bases remaining between them. From germline, CDR1 is SGHTA and CDR2 FQGNSA. The CDR3 contains 12 residues. The CDR3 spells CASSRYTGELFF. The CDR3 bases are TGTGCCAGCAGCCGATACACCGGGGAGCTGTTTTTT.

J is TRBJ1-3 and V is TRBV4-1, with D unresolved. The V gene's germline CDR1 is MGHRA and CDR2 YSYEKL. CDR3 length: 14 amino acids. Between the trimmed V and J ends, which lost 6 bases and 0 bases, there was a span of 9 bases. CDR3 region: CASSPYSSGNTIYF. The CDR3 DNA reads TGCGCCAGCAGTCCGTACAGCTCTGGAAACACCATATATTTT.

This chain uses TRBV5-8 with TRBJ2-2; D possibly corresponds to TRBD2 (5 bases). Germline CDR1 and CDR2: SGHTS and YDEGEE. V was trimmed by 3 bases and J by 0 bases, leaving 12 bases between them. The CDR3 sequence is 16 residues long. The CDR3 is CASSSRTRSNTGELFF. The DNA for the CDR3 is TGTGCCAGCAGCTCGAGGACTCGGTCGAACACCGGGGAGCTGTTTTTT.

A note on this clone: This could be a read error, since a much larger clone is one nucleotide away. This rearrangement joins TRBV7-9 to TRBJ2-7; D gene uncertain. CDR3 length: 12 amino acids. V was pared by 5 bases and J by 3 bases, with 8 bases between. Looked up from germline, CDR1 is SEHNR and CDR2 is FQNEAQ (reference sequence). CDR3 in amino acids: CASSRDNYEQYF. The CDR3 nucleotides are TGTGCCAGCAGCCGCGACAACTACGAGCAGTACTTC.

The CDR3: CASSLGSRSNTGELFF. CDR3 DNA sequence: TGTGCCAGCAGCTTGGGCAGCCGTTCGAACACCGGGGAGCTGTTTTTT. The chain is built from TRBV5-4 and TRBJ2-2; no firm D call. CDR1 SGHNT and CDR2 YYREEE come from the germline V gene (reference sequence). The length of the CDR3 is 16 residues. V was cut by 0 bases and J by 0 bases, with 9 bases left in between.

The J gene is TRBJ2-7, the V gene TRBV5-8; D gene unclear. This CDR3 contains 15 residues. Germline V gene lookup returns CDR1 SGHTS and CDR2 YDEGEE. V dropped 0 bases and J dropped 2 bases, with 12 bases sitting between them. CDR3: CASSLVVRKTYEQYF. The CDR3 DNA follows: TGTGCCAGCAGCTTGGTAGTCAGGAAAACCTACGAGCAGTACTTC.

A word on this clone: Other DNA sequences in this sample translate to the same CDR3. The chain links TRBV7-3 to TRBJ2-2; D is ambiguous. Trimming pared 2 bases from V and 0 bases from J, leaving 7 bases between. Germline CDR1 and CDR2: SGHTA and FQGTGA. The CDR3 extends over 15 amino acids. CDR3 bases: TGTGCCAGCAGCTTAGGCCTAGCGAACACCGGGGAGCTGTTTTTT. It codes for CASSLGLANTGELFF.

This sequence joins TRBV18 and TRBJ2-7, with a tentative D call TRBD2 (5 bases). The CDR3 extends over 13 amino acids. Looked up from germline, CDR1 is KGHSH and CDR2 is LQKENI. V lost 3 bases and J lost 6, with 12 bases in between. CDR3 in amino acids: CASSPSLAREQYF. The CDR3, as DNA: TGTGCCAGCTCACCTTCCCTAGCCCGCGAGCAGTACTTC.

The rearrangement uses TRBV18 and TRBJ2-2; 12 bases are shared with TRBD2. V lost 3 bases, J lost 0 bases, and 5 bases stayed unmatched. The CDR3 has 18 amino acids. Germline CDR1 KGHSH, CDR2 LQKENI. This CDR3 is CASSPRTSGNANTGELFF. CDR3 in DNA: TGTGCCAGCTCACCCCGGACTAGCGGGAACGCGAACACCGGGGAGCTGTTTTTT.

Details on this clone: This may stem from a read error, because a much larger clone lies one nucleotide away. Other DNA sequences within the sample encode an identical CDR3. V usage is TRBV25-1 and J usage is TRBJ1-4; 12 bases are shared with TRBD1. CDR1 and CDR2 from the germline V gene are MGHDK and SYGVNS. This CDR3 contains 15 residues. CDR3 region: CASSQGTGGFEKLFF. The CDR3 DNA sequence: TGCGCCAGCAGTCAAGGGACAGGGGGCTTTGAAAAACTGTTTTTT.

The genes are TRBV6-5 and TRBJ2-1; no firm D call. The CDR3 has 13 residues. Germline CDR1 reads MNHEY; CDR2 reads SVGAGI. V was clipped by 7 bases and J by 8 bases, with 15 bases between them. In DNA form, the CDR3 reads TGTGCCAGCACCTTGACGACCTCCGATGAGCAGTTCTTC. Translating it yields CASTLTTSDEQFF.

This clone has a handful of counts. The V call is TRBV28, the J call TRBJ1-2; D remains ambiguous. V was clipped by 3 bases and J by 12 bases, with 11 bases between them. CDR1 and CDR2 (germline): MDHEN, SYDVKM. The CDR3 runs 11 residues. Written as DNA, the CDR3 is TGTGCCAGCAGTTTGAACAGCCCCCACACCTTC. As protein: CASSLNSPHTF.

The gene calls are TRBV5-6 and TRBJ2-3, with 7 bases matching TRBD1. Germline trimming cut 6 bases from V and 4 bases from J; bases unmatched to any gene: 5. Germline V gene lookup returns CDR1 SGHDT and CDR2 YYEEEE. There are 13 residues in the CDR3. The CDR3 spells CASKQTGSDTQYF. Here the CDR3 DNA reads TGTGCCAGCAAACAGACAGGGTCAGATACGCAGTATTTT.

V is TRBV21-1 and J is TRBJ2-7; the listed D gene, TRBD2, was not tested against the DNA. TRBV21-1 is shown as a pseudogene. CDR3 size: 17 residues. DNA of the CDR3: TGTGCCAGCAGCAAAGTGGCGGCTAGCTTTCGGTGTAGCGAGCAGTACTTC. This sequence encodes CASSKVAASFRCSEQYF.

The table lists this clone with a count of one. The chain has TRBV9 and TRBJ2-2; D call uncertain. V dropped 0 bases and J dropped 8 bases, with 11 bases sitting between them. The CDR3 has 14 residues. Germline V CDR1 and CDR2: SGDLS, YYNGEE. The CDR3 DNA reads TGTGCCAGCAGCGTAGGGCCTTTTCCGGGGGAGCTGTTTTTT. It specifies CASSVGPFPGELFF. The entire variable domain, with the rest obtained from reference TRBV9 and TRBJ2-2, is as follows: DSGVTQTPKHLITATGQRVTLRCSPRSGDLSVYWYQQSLDQGLQFLIQYYNGEERAKGNILERFSAQQFPDLHSELNLSSLELGDSALYFCASSVGPFPGELFFGEGSRLTVL.